What follows describes a single TCR beta chain. Its antigen is not identified. What was sequenced were expressed TCRB transcripts, since all of the isolated RNA had been reverse transcribed. The repertoire was sequenced with immunoSEQ multiplex PCR; TCRdb's copy has only in-frame clones and lacks some. The sample includes about 170,000 clones, less than 9.5% of them seen just once. The data are from a study of beta chain features in type 1 diabetes. Regarding the study as a whole: TCRB CDR3 length was moderately but significantly reduced in all four CD4+ subsets of Type 1 diabetes patients.

This TCR was recovered from a woman aged 35 to 49 with type 1 diabetes. Material: central memory CD4+ T cells from blood.

The CDR3 DNA sequence: TGTGCCAGCAGGTCGGGACATTATGGCTACACCTTC. Its protein is CASRSGHYGYTF. V usage is TRBV28 and J usage is TRBJ1-2; tentatively, D is TRBD1 (6 bases). Germline CDR1 reads MDHEN; CDR2 reads SYDVKM. The CDR3 is made up of 12 amino acids. The ends were cut back, 6 bases at V and 5 bases at J, with 10 bases in the middle.